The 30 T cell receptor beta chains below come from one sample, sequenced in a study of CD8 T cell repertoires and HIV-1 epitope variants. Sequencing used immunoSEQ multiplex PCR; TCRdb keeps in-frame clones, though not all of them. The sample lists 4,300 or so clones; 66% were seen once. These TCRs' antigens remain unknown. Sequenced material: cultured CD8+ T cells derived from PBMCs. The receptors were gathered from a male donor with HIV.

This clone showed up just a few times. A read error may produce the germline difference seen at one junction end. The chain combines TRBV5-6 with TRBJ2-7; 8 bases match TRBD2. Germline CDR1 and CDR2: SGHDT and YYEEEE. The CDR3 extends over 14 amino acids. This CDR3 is CASSAGLGSSEQYF. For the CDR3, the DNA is TGTGCCAGCAGCGCGGGACTAGGTTCCTCCGAGCAGTACTTC.

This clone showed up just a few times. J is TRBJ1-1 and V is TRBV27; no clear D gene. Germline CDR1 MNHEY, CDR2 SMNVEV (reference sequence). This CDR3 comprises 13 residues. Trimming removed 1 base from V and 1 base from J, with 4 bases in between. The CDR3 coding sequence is TGTGCCAGCAGTTTATACAGGAACACTGAAGCTTTCTTT. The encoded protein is CASSLYRNTEAFF.

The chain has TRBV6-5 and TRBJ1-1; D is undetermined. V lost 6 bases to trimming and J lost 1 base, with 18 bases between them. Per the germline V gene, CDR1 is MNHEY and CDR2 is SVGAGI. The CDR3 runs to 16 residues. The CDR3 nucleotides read TGTGCCAGCAGCTACGATGTGAAGGGCGCGAACACTGAAGCTTTCTTT. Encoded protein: CASSYDVKGANTEAFF.

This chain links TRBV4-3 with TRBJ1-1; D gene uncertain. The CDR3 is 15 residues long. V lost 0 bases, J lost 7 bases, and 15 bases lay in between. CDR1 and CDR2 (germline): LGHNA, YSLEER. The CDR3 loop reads CASSQDAAAVSEAFF. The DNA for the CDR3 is TGCGCCAGCAGCCAAGACGCCGCCGCGGTGAGTGAAGCTTTCTTT.

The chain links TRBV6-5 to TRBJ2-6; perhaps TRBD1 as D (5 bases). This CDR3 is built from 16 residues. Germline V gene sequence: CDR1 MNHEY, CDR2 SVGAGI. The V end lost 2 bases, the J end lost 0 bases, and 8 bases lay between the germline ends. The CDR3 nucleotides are TGTGCCAGCAGTTACGTGGACATCTCTGGGGCCAACGTCCTGACTTTC. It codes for CASSYVDISGANVLTF.

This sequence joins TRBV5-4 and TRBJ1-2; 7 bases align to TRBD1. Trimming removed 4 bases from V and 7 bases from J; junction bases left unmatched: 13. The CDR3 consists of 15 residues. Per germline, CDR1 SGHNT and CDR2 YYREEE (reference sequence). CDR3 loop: CASSLGDSGRGGYTF. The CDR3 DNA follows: TGTGCCAGCAGCCTAGGGGACAGCGGGAGGGGTGGCTACACCTTC.

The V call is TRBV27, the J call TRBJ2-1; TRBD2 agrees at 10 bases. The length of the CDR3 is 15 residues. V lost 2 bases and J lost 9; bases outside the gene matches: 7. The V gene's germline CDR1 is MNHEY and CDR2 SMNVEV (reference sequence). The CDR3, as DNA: TGTGCCAGCAGTTTAGCCAGCGGGGGGGCCGTTGAGCAGTTCTTC. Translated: CASSLASGGAVEQFF.

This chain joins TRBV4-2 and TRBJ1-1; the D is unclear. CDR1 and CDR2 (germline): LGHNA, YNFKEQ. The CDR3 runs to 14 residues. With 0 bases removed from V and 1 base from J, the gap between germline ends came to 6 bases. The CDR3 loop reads CASSQDWANTEAFF. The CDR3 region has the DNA TGTGCCAGCAGCCAAGATTGGGCGAACACTGAAGCTTTCTTT.

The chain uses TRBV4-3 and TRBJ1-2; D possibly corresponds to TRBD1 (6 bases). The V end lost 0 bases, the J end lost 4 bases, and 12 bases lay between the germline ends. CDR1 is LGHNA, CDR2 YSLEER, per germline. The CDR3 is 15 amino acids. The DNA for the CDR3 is TGCGCCAGCAGCCAAGATTGGGGGCGGGGCTATGGCTACACCTTC. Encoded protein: CASSQDWGRGYGYTF.

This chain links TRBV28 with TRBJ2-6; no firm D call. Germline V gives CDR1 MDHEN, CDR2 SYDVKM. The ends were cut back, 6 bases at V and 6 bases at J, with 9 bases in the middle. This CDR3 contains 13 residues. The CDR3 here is CASSSSQANVLTF. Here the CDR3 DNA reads TGTGCCAGCAGCAGCTCCCAGGCCAACGTCCTGACTTTC.

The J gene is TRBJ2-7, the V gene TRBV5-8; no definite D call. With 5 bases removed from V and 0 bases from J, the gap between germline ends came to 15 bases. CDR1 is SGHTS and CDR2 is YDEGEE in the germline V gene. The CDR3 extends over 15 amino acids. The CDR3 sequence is CASSSQSPSSYEQYF. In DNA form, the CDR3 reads TGTGCCAGCAGTTCACAGAGCCCCAGCTCCTACGAGCAGTACTTC.

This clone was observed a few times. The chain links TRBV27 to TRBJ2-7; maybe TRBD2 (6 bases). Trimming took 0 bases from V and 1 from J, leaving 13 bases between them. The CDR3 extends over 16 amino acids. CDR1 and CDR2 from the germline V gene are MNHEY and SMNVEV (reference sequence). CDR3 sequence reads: CASSLSEGTVSYEQYF. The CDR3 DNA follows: TGTGCCAGCAGTTTATCGGAGGGGACTGTATCCTACGAGCAGTACTTC.

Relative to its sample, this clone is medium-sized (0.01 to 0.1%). CDR3 in amino acids: CASSFLQGVNSPLHF. CDR3 in DNA: TGTGCCAGCAGCTTCCTCCAGGGCGTGAATTCACCCCTCCACTTT. The chain employs TRBV5-6 and TRBJ1-6; TRBD1 is a possible D gene (5 bases). The V gene lost 2 bases and the J gene lost 7 bases, with 13 bases spanning the gap. The CDR3 consists of 15 residues. The germline CDR1 and CDR2 sequences are SGHDT and YYEEEE.

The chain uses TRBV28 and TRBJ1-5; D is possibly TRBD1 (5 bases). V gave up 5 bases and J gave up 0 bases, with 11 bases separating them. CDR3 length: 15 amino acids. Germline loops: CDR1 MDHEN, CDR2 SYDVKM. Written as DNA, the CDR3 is TGTGCCAGCAGTCTAGGGACGTTTAGCAATCAGCCCCAGCATTTT. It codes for CASSLGTFSNQPQHF.

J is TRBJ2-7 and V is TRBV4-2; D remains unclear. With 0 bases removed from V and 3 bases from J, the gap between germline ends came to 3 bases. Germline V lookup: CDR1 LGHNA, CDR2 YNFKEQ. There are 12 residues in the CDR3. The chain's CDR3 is CASSQEGYEQYF. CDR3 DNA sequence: TGTGCCAGCAGCCAAGAGGGCTACGAGCAGTACTTC.

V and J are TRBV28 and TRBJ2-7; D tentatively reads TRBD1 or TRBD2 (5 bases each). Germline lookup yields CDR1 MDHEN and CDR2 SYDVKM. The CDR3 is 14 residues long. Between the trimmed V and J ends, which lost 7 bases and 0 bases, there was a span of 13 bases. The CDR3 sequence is CASTWGLGSYEQYF. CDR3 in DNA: TGTGCCAGCACCTGGGGGTTAGGCTCCTACGAGCAGTACTTC.

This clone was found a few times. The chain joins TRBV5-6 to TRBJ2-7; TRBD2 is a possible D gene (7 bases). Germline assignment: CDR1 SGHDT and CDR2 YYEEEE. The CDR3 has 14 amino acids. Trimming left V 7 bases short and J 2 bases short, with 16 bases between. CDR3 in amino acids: CASGGGGATYEQYF. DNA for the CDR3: TGTGCCAGCGGCGGGGGCGGAGCCACCTACGAGCAGTACTTC.

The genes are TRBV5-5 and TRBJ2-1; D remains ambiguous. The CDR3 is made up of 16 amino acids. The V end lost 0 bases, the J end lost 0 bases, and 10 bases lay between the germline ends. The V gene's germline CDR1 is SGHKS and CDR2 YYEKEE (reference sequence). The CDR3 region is CASSLGLSSSYNEQFF. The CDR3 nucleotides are TGTGCCAGCAGCTTGGGACTGTCGAGCTCCTACAATGAGCAGTTCTTC. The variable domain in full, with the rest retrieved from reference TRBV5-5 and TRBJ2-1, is DAGVTQSPTHLIKTRGQQVTLRCSPISGHKSVSWYQQVLGQGPQFIFQYYEKEERGRGNFPDRFSARQFPNYSSELNVNALLLGDSALYLCASSLGLSSSYNEQFFGPGTRLTVL.

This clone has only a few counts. This chain's CDR3 is CASSSRQGATYEQYF. Written as DNA, the CDR3 is TGTGCCAGCAGCAGTCGACAGGGGGCCACCTACGAGCAGTACTTC. This rearrangement joins TRBV7-8 to TRBJ2-7; TRBD1 matches 10 bases. Germline V gene lookup returns CDR1 SGHVS and CDR2 FQNEAQ. V dropped 5 bases and J dropped 2; count of bases not matched to a gene: 6. The CDR3 consists of 15 residues.

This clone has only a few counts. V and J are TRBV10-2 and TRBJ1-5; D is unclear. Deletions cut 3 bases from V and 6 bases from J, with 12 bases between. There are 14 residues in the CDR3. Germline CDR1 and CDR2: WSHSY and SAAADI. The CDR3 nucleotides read TGCGCCAGCAGTGAAGGCTGGGAGGGTCAGCCCCAGCATTTT. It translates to CASSEGWEGQPQHF.

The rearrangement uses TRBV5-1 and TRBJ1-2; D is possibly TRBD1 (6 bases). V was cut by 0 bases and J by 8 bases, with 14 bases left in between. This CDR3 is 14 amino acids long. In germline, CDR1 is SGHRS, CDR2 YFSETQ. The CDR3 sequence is CASSLATGSGGYTF. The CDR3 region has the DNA TGCGCCAGCAGCTTGGCCACAGGGTCAGGGGGCTACACCTTC.

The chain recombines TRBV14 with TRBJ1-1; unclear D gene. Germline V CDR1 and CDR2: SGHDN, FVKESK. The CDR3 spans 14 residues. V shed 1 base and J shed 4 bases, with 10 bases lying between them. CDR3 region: CASSQVEAGTEAFF. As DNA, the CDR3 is TGTGCCAGCAGCCAAGTTGAAGCGGGCACTGAAGCTTTCTTT.

The CDR3 loop is CASSLDGVGKGSSYEQYF. CDR3 nucleotides: TGTGCCAGCAGCTTAGACGGCGTCGGTAAGGGCAGTTCCTACGAGCAGTACTTC. V gene TRBV7-4 combines with J gene TRBJ2-7; no firm D call. V lost 1 base to trimming and J lost 1 base, with 20 bases between them. CDR1 SGHVT and CDR2 SQSDAQ come from the germline V gene. This CDR3 comprises 18 residues.

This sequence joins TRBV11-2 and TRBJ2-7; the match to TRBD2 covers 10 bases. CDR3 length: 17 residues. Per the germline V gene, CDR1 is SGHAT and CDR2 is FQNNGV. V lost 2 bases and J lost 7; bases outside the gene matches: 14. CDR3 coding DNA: TGTGCCAGCAGCTTAACCCCGGAGCTAGCGGGAGTGTATGAGCAGTACTTC. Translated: CASSLTPELAGVYEQYF. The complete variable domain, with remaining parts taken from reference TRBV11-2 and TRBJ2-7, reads EAGVAQSPRYKIIEKRQSVAFWCNPISGHATLYWYQQILGQGPKLLIQFQNNGVVDDSQLPKDRFSAERLKGVDSTLKIQPAKLEDSAVYLCASSLTPELAGVYEQYFGPGTRLTVT.

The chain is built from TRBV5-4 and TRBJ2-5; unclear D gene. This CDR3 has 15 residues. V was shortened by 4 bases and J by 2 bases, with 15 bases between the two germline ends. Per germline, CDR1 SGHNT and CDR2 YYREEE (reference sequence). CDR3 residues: CASSLSWASQETQYF. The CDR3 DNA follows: TGTGCCAGCAGCCTTTCCTGGGCGAGTCAAGAGACCCAGTACTTC.

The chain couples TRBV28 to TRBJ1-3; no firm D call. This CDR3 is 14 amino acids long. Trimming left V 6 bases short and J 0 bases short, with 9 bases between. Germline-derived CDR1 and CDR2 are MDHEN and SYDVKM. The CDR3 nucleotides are TGTGCCAGCAGGTCAGTCAGCTCTGGAAACACCATATATTTT. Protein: CASRSVSSGNTIYF.

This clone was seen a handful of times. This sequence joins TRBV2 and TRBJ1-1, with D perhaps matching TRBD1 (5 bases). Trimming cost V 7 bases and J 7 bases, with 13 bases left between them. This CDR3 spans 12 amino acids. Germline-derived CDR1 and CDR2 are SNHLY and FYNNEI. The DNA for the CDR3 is TGTGCCAGCACCGGGGGGAGGGGTGAAGCTTTCTTT. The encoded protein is CASTGGRGEAFF. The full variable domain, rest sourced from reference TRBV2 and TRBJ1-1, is EPEVTQTPSHQVTQMGQEVILRCVPISNHLYFYWYRQILGQKVEFLVSFYNNEISEKSEIFDDQFSVERPDGSNFTLKIRSTKLEDSAMYFCASTGGRGEAFFGQGTRLTVV.

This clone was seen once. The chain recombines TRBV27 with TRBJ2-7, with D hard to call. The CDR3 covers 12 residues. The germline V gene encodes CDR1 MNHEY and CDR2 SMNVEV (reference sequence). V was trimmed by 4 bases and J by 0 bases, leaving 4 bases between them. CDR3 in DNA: TGTGCCAGCAGTTCTAGCTCCTACGAGCAGTACTTC. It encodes CASSSSSYEQYF.

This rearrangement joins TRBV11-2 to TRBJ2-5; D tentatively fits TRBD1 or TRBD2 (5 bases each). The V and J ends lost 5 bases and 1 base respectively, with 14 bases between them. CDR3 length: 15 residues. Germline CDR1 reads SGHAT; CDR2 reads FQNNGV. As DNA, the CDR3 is TGTGCCAGCAGCCCAAGAGGGGAGTCCCAAGAGACCCAGTACTTC. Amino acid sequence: CASSPRGESQETQYF.

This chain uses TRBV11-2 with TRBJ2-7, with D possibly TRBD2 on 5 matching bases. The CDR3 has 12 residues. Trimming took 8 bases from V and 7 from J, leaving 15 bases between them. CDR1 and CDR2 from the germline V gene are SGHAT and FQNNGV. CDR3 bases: TGTGCCAGCGGGGAACGGGGTCGAGAGCAGTACTTC. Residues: CASGERGREQYF. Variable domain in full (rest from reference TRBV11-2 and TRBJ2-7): EAGVAQSPRYKIIEKRQSVAFWCNPISGHATLYWYQQILGQGPKLLIQFQNNGVVDDSQLPKDRFSAERLKGVDSTLKIQPAKLEDSAVYLCASGERGREQYFGPGTRLTVT.